The 24 T cell receptor beta chains given below trace back to one sample, sequenced in a study of T cells in Graves' hyperthyroidism and ophthalmopathy. Amplified TCR beta CDR3 regions came from RNA transcripts. A first-round RT-PCR of the TCR CDR3 used the HTBI primer set. TCRdb passed the multiplex PCR reads through MiXCR, listing each CDR3 protein once. The sample contains fewer than 450,000 distinct CDR3 sequences, about 18% of which appear only once. Material: blood. These TCRs come from a woman aged 25 to 39 with Graves' hyperthyroidism that later progressed to Graves' ophthalmopathy.

This clonotype was counted only a few times. The chain has TRBV6-1 and TRBJ2-7, with TRBD2 matching 12 bases. The V gene end was trimmed by 5 bases and the J gene end by 0 bases; junction bases not matched to a gene: 14. The length of the CDR3 is 19 residues. Germline CDR1 reads MNHNS; CDR2 reads SASEGT. CDR3 loop: CASSQTFGTSGPSSYEQYF. CDR3 sequence (DNA): TGTGCCAGCAGTCAAACTTTTGGGACTAGCGGGCCTAGCTCCTACGAGCAGTACTTC.

In this sample, this clonotype turned up many times. This chain joins TRBV7-9 and TRBJ2-2, with D possibly TRBD2 on 7 matching bases. The CDR3 loop spans 16 amino acids. Trimming left V 4 bases short and J 4 bases short, with 16 bases between. Germline values: CDR1 SEHNR, CDR2 FQNEAQ (reference sequence). The CDR3, as DNA: TGTGCCAGCAGCTCTAGCCGGGGGGCGAGCACCGGGGAGCTGTTTTTT. This translates into CASSSSRGASTGELFF.

This clonotype appeared a few times. This chain connects TRBV4-1 to TRBJ2-2; D is ambiguous. The CDR3 consists of 15 residues. V dropped 1 base and J dropped 5 bases, with 11 bases sitting between them. Germline V gene data show CDR1 as MGHRA and CDR2 as YSYEKL. The CDR3 nucleotides are TGCGCCAGCAGCCAAGCATCACTGGTGACCGGGGAGCTGTTTTTT. Amino acids: CASSQASLVTGELFF.

In the case of this clonotype: A read error may explain this, as a much larger clone is one base away. This chain uses TRBV27 with TRBJ1-1; D uncertain. V was cut by 7 bases and J by 4 bases, with 16 bases left in between. Germline values: CDR1 MNHEY, CDR2 SMNVEV (reference sequence). CDR3 length equals 14 residues. The CDR3 reads CASNTEGLITEAFF. The CDR3 DNA follows: TGTGCCAGCAATACAGAGGGCCTTATCACTGAAGCTTTCTTT.

Points on this clonotype: A clone one base away is much larger, so this may be a read error. The J gene is TRBJ1-5, the V gene TRBV6-1; 7 nucleotides agree with TRBD1. Per the germline V gene, CDR1 is MNHNS and CDR2 is SASEGT. The CDR3 covers 14 residues. This CDR3 is CACRPRQGGQPQHF. The DNA of the CDR3 is TGTGCCTGCAGACCCAGACAGGGAGGTCAGCCCCAGCATTTT.

This clonotype occurred many times. V usage is TRBV12-3 or TRBV12-4 and J usage is TRBJ2-2; D is tentatively TRBD1 or TRBD2 (5 bases each). The V and J ends lost 5 bases and 5 bases respectively, with 9 bases between them. The CDR3 consists of 13 residues. The CDR3, as DNA: TGTGCCAGCAGTGGGACCAGGACCGGGGAGCTGTTTTTT. It is translated as CASSGTRTGELFF.

This clonotype was seen at least ten times. V usage is TRBV20-1 and J usage is TRBJ2-2; D is possibly TRBD2 (5 bases). This CDR3 is built from 16 residues. V gave up 5 bases and J gave up 5 bases, with 21 bases separating them. The germline gives CDR1 DFQATT, CDR2 SNEGSKA (reference sequence). CDR3 amino acids: CSAGGPQEIQTGELFF. CDR3 DNA sequence: TGCAGTGCTGGAGGCCCCCAGGAAATTCAGACCGGGGAGCTGTTTTTT.

A few counts support this clonotype. V usage is TRBV24-1 and J usage is TRBJ1-4; D may be TRBD1 (5 bases). Germline loops: CDR1 KGHDR, CDR2 SFDVKD. The CDR3 is 15 residues long. V was trimmed by 2 bases and J by 8 bases, leaving 14 bases between them. In DNA, the CDR3 is TGTGCCACCAGTGATTCGGGGGGGGTGGAAGAAAAACTGTTTTTT. Residues: CATSDSGGVEEKLFF.

Many counts were recorded for this clonotype. The rearrangement links TRBV11-3 to TRBJ2-1, with D perhaps TRBD1 or TRBD2 (5 bases each). The CDR3 is made up of 16 amino acids. CDR1 is SGHNT and CDR2 is YENEEA in the germline V gene. Trimming shortened V by 3 bases and J by 5 bases, and 17 bases separated the two germline ends. CDR3: CASSLGVGSRDNEQFF. CDR3 nucleotides: TGTGCCAGCAGCTTGGGGGTTGGGTCCAGAGACAATGAGCAGTTCTTC.

This clonotype was picked up many times. This sequence joins TRBV27 and TRBJ2-7, with D unresolved. CDR3 length: 12 amino acids. V was cut by 6 bases and J by 2 bases, with 8 bases left in between. Germline CDR1 MNHEY, CDR2 SMNVEV (reference sequence). The CDR3 is CASRSDTYEQYF. The CDR3 bases are TGTGCCAGCAGGAGCGACACCTACGAGCAGTACTTC.

The chain employs TRBV5-6 and TRBJ2-1; 11 nucleotides agree with TRBD2. V lost 6 bases and J lost 9; bases outside the gene matches: 8. The CDR3 loop spans 14 amino acids. The germline CDR1 and CDR2 sequences are SGHDT and YYEEEE. In DNA, the CDR3 is TGTGCCAGCATCGACGGACTAGCGGGCGCTGAGCAGTTCTTC. It specifies CASIDGLAGAEQFF. The whole variable domain, remainder taken from reference TRBV5-6 and TRBJ2-1, is DAGVTQSPTHLIKTRGQQVTLRCSPKSGHDTVSWYQQALGQGPQFIFQYYEEEERQRGNFPDRFSGHQFPNYSSELNVNALLLGDSALYLCASIDGLAGAEQFFGPGTRLTVL.

The genes are TRBV7-6 and TRBJ1-6; D possibly corresponds to TRBD1 (6 bases). The CDR3 loop spans 16 amino acids. The V end was cut by 4 bases, the J end by 6 bases, with 16 bases between. CDR1 and CDR2 (germline): SGHVS, FNYEAQ. Written as DNA, the CDR3 is TGTGCCAGCAGCTATACCAAAACAGGGACTAATTCACCCCTCCACTTT. Protein: CASSYTKTGTNSPLHF.

This clonotype was seen repeatedly, ten times or more. This sequence joins TRBV4-1 and TRBJ2-1; no definite D call. Trimming left V 4 bases short and J 0 bases short, with 7 bases between. Per germline, CDR1 MGHRA and CDR2 YSYEKL. This CDR3 spans 14 amino acids. The CDR3 protein is CASSPGVSYNEQFF. In DNA, the CDR3 is TGCGCCAGCAGCCCTGGGGTCTCCTACAATGAGCAGTTCTTC.

To note about this clonotype: A much larger clone lies a single base off, so this may be a read error. J is TRBJ2-7 and V is TRBV15, with TRBD1 as a possible D gene (5 bases). Germline V gene sequence: CDR1 LNHNV, CDR2 YYDKDF (reference sequence). CDR3 length: 14 amino acids. CDR3 bases: TGTGCCGCCAGCAGAGAAGGGGTCTCGGGCGAGCAGTACTTC. The encoded protein is CAASREGVSGEQYF.

The chain couples TRBV19 to TRBJ1-2; possible D gene TRBD1, 6 bases. The CDR3 runs to 14 residues. V dropped 4 bases and J dropped 3 bases, with 12 bases sitting between them. Germline CDR1 is LNHDA and CDR2 is SQIVND (reference sequence). The CDR3 DNA sequence: TGTGCCAGTAGTACGGTAGCAGGGGACTATGGCTACACCTTC. Residues: CASSTVAGDYGYTF.

The chain links TRBV29-1 to TRBJ2-3; D uncertain. The CDR3 contains 13 residues. Trimming took 3 bases from V and 0 from J, leaving 7 bases between them. Germline V gene sequence: CDR1 SQVTM, CDR2 ANQGSEA. The CDR3 DNA reads TGCAGCGTTGACAGAGCTAGCACAGATACGCAGTATTTT. Translated: CSVDRASTDTQYF.

This clonotype was counted at least ten times. The J gene is TRBJ2-1, the V gene TRBV2; maybe TRBD2 (6 bases). CDR3 length: 14 amino acids. Germline lookup yields CDR1 SNHLY and CDR2 FYNNEI. Trimming took 5 bases from V and 8 from J, leaving 16 bases between them. The CDR3 nucleotides are TGTGCCAGCAGTAGAACGCGGGGTGGGGATGAGCAGTTCTTC. Translated, it gives CASSRTRGGDEQFF.

In this sample, this clonotype turned up many times. The V gene is TRBV2, the J gene TRBJ1-2, with 8 bases lining up with TRBD1. The germline V gene has CDR1 SNHLY and CDR2 FYNNEI. CDR3 length: 16 residues. J gave up 5 bases and V 6 bases, and 14 bases lay outside the gene matches. CDR3 residues: CASSPGQGVWIYGYTF. The CDR3 DNA reads as TGTGCCAGCAGCCCCGGACAGGGCGTTTGGATTTATGGCTACACCTTC.

The chain combines TRBV7-9 with TRBJ1-1; no clear D. V gave up 2 bases and J gave up 6 bases, with 7 bases separating them. CDR3 length: 12 amino acids. Germline CDR1 reads SEHNR; CDR2 reads FQNEAQ (reference sequence). CDR3 region: CASSLCAAEAFF. In nucleotides, the CDR3 is TGTGCCAGCAGCTTATGTGCTGCTGAAGCTTTCTTT.

In its sample, this clonotype was seen many times. The chain links TRBV6-1 to TRBJ2-1; 9 bases align to TRBD2. Germline V gene sequence: CDR1 MNHNS, CDR2 SASEGT. V was pared by 7 bases and J by 3 bases, with 16 bases of the junction left unmatched. This CDR3 has 18 amino acids. DNA for the CDR3: TGTGCCAGCAAAGGAGTTAGCATAGCGGGGGTGCGCTACAATGAGCAGTTCTTC. Its protein is CASKGVSIAGVRYNEQFF.

This clonotype was counted at least ten times. This chain uses TRBV6-6 with TRBJ1-2; 10 bases fit TRBD1. After removal of 0 bases from V and 0 bases from J, the junction contained 4 bases not matched to a gene. CDR1 and CDR2 from the germline V gene are MNHNY and SVGAGI (reference sequence). CDR3 length: 17 amino acids. The CDR3 sequence is CASSYSRTGGTNYGYTF. CDR3 bases: TGTGCCAGCAGTTACTCCCGGACAGGGGGGACTAACTATGGCTACACCTTC.

This clonotype was seen repeatedly, ten times or more. The CDR3 is CASSQLGRNQPQHF. The CDR3 region has the DNA TGTGCCAGCAGCCAGTTGGGACGCAATCAGCCCCAGCATTTT. The chain uses TRBV3-1 and TRBJ1-5; weak D call: TRBD1 (5 bases). Germline V gene sequence: CDR1 LGHDT, CDR2 YNNKEL (reference sequence). The CDR3 spans 14 residues. Trimming took off 3 bases at V and 2 bases at J, with 8 bases between the two ends.

At least ten counts were recorded for this clonotype. The gene calls are TRBV30 and TRBJ2-1, with a weak D call TRBD1 (6 bases). Germline CDR1 GTSNPN, CDR2 SVGIG (reference sequence). V was cut by 0 bases and J by 8 bases, with 17 bases left in between. The length of the CDR3 is 15 residues. The CDR3 DNA is TGTGCCTGGAGTGTAGGCTACGGGACACAGGATGAGCAGTTCTTC. It yields the protein CAWSVGYGTQDEQFF.

This clonotype has more than one count but fewer than ten. A read error is possible here, since a much larger clone lies one base away. V usage is TRBV20-1 and J usage is TRBJ1-1; TRBD1 matches at 9 bases. This CDR3 contains 17 residues. Germline V gives CDR1 DFQATT, CDR2 SNEGSKA (reference sequence). CDR3 DNA: TGCAGTGCTAGACGAACAGGACAGGGGCTGAGGGGCACTGAAGCTCTCTTT. It encodes CSARRTGQGLRGTEALF.